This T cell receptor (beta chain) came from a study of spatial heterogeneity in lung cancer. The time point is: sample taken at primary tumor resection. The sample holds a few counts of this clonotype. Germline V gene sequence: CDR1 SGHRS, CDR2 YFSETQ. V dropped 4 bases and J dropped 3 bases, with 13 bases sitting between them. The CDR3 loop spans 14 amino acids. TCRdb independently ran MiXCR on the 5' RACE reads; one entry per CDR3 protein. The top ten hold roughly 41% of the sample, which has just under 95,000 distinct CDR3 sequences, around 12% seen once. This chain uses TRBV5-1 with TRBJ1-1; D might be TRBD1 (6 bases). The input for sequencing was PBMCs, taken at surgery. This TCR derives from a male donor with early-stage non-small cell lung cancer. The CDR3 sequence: CASSPTGRDTEAFF. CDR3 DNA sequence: TGCGCCAGCAGCCCAACAGGGAGGGACACTGAAGCTTTCTTT. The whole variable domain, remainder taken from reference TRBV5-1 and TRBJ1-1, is KAGVTQTPRYLIKTRGQQVTLSCSPISGHRSVSWYQQTPGQGLQFLFEYFSETQRNKGNFPGRFSGRQFSNSRSEMNVSTLELGDSALYLCASSPTGRDTEAFFGQGTRLTVV.